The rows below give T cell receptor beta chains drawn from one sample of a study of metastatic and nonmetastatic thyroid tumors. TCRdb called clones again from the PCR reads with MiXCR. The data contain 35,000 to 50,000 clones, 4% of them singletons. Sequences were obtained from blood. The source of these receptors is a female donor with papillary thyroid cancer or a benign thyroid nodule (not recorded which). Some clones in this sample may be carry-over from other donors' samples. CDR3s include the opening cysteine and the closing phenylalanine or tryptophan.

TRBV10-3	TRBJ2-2	CAIKRGTGSNTGELFF
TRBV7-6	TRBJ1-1	CASSRLLNTEAFF
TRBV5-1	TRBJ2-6	CASRDSSGANVLTF
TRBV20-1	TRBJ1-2	CSARDSGQGRMGYGYTF
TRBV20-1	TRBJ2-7	CSARRQDYEQYF
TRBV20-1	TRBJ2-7	CSALLAGGPPYLNEQYF
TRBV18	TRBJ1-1	CASSSNGGTNTEAFF
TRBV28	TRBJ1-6	CASKEVHHSPPHF
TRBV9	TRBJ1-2	CTSSVTEGRGGYTF
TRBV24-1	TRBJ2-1	CATSDTGTGGFTEQFF
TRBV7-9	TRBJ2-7	CASSLTSGRTLGGEQYF
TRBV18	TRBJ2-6	CASSPDRAALSGANVLTF
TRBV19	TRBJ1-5	CASRTGAIQPQHF
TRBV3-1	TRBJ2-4	CASSQGPGSDLYF
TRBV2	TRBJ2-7	CASSFGSYEQYF
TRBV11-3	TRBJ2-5	CASSLGTSGSGETQYF
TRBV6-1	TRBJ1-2	CASSEAEDRGSGYTF
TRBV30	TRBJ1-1	CAWSGGRDPGEAFF
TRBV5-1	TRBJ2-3	CASSRGLAGTNTDTQYF
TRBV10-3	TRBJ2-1	CAISEGFRRVMPYNEQFF
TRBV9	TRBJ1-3	CASSVGGAYGNTIYF
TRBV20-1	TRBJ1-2	CSARPKGTAYQANYGYTF
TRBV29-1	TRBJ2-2	CSVAAGLSTGELFF
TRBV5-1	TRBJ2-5	CASSFDSGRGGTQYF
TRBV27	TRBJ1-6	CASTFGDSGDSPLHF
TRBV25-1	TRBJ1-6	CASSWDSEGSPLHF
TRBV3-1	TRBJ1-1	CASRDALRKAFF
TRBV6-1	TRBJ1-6	CASSEALVISPLHF
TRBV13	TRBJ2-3	CASSLLAGDLTDTQYF
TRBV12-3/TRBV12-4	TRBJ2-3	CASSLALGDGDPQYF
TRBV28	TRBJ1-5	CASSTPGSNQPQHF
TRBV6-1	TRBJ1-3	CASSRREVSGNTIYF
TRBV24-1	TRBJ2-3	CATSDLDQGVRTDTQYF
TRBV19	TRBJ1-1	CASSPRTGSALNTEAFF
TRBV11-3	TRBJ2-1	CASSLDVFRAGEQFF
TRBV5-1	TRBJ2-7	CTSSLDERVGEQYF
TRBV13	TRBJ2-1	CASSLGRPMNEQFF
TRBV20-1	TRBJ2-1	CSAPTGGTGDNEQFF
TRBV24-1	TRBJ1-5	CATSDFTGKPQHF
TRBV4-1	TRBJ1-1	CANSQWDKALNTEAFF
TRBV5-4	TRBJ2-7	CASSSYRVYEQYF
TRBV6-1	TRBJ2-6	CASSDRTGTGANVLTF
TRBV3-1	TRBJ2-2	CASSQEEGGELFF
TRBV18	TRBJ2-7	CASSGSGGEQYF
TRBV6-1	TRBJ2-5	CASSEGGGWQGTQYF
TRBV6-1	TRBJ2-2	CASSPAGGNTGELFF
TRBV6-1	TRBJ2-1	CASSEISGSTNEQFF
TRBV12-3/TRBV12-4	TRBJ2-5	CASSLGQSKTQYF
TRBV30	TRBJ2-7	CAWGRQGYEQYF
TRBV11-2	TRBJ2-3	CASSYASGAEYF
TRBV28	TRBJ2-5	CASSLGGRDQETQYF
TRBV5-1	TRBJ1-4	CASSLQAGTNEKLFF